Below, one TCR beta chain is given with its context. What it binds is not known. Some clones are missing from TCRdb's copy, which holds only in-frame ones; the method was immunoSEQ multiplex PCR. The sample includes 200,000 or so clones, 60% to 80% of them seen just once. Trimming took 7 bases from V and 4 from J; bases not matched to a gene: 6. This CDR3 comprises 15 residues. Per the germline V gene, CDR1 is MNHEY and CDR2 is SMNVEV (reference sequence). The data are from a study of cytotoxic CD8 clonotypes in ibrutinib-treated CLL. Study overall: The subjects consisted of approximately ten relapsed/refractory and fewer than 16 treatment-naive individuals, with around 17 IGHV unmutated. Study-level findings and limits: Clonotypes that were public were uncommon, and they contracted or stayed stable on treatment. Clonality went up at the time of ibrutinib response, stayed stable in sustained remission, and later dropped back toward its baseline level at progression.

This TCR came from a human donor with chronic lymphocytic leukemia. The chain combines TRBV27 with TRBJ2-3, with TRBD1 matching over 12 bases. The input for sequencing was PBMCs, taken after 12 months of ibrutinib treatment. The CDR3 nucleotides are TGTGCCAGCACCCCCGGGGACAGGGGGCCAGATACGCAGTATTTT. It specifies CASTPGDRGPDTQYF.